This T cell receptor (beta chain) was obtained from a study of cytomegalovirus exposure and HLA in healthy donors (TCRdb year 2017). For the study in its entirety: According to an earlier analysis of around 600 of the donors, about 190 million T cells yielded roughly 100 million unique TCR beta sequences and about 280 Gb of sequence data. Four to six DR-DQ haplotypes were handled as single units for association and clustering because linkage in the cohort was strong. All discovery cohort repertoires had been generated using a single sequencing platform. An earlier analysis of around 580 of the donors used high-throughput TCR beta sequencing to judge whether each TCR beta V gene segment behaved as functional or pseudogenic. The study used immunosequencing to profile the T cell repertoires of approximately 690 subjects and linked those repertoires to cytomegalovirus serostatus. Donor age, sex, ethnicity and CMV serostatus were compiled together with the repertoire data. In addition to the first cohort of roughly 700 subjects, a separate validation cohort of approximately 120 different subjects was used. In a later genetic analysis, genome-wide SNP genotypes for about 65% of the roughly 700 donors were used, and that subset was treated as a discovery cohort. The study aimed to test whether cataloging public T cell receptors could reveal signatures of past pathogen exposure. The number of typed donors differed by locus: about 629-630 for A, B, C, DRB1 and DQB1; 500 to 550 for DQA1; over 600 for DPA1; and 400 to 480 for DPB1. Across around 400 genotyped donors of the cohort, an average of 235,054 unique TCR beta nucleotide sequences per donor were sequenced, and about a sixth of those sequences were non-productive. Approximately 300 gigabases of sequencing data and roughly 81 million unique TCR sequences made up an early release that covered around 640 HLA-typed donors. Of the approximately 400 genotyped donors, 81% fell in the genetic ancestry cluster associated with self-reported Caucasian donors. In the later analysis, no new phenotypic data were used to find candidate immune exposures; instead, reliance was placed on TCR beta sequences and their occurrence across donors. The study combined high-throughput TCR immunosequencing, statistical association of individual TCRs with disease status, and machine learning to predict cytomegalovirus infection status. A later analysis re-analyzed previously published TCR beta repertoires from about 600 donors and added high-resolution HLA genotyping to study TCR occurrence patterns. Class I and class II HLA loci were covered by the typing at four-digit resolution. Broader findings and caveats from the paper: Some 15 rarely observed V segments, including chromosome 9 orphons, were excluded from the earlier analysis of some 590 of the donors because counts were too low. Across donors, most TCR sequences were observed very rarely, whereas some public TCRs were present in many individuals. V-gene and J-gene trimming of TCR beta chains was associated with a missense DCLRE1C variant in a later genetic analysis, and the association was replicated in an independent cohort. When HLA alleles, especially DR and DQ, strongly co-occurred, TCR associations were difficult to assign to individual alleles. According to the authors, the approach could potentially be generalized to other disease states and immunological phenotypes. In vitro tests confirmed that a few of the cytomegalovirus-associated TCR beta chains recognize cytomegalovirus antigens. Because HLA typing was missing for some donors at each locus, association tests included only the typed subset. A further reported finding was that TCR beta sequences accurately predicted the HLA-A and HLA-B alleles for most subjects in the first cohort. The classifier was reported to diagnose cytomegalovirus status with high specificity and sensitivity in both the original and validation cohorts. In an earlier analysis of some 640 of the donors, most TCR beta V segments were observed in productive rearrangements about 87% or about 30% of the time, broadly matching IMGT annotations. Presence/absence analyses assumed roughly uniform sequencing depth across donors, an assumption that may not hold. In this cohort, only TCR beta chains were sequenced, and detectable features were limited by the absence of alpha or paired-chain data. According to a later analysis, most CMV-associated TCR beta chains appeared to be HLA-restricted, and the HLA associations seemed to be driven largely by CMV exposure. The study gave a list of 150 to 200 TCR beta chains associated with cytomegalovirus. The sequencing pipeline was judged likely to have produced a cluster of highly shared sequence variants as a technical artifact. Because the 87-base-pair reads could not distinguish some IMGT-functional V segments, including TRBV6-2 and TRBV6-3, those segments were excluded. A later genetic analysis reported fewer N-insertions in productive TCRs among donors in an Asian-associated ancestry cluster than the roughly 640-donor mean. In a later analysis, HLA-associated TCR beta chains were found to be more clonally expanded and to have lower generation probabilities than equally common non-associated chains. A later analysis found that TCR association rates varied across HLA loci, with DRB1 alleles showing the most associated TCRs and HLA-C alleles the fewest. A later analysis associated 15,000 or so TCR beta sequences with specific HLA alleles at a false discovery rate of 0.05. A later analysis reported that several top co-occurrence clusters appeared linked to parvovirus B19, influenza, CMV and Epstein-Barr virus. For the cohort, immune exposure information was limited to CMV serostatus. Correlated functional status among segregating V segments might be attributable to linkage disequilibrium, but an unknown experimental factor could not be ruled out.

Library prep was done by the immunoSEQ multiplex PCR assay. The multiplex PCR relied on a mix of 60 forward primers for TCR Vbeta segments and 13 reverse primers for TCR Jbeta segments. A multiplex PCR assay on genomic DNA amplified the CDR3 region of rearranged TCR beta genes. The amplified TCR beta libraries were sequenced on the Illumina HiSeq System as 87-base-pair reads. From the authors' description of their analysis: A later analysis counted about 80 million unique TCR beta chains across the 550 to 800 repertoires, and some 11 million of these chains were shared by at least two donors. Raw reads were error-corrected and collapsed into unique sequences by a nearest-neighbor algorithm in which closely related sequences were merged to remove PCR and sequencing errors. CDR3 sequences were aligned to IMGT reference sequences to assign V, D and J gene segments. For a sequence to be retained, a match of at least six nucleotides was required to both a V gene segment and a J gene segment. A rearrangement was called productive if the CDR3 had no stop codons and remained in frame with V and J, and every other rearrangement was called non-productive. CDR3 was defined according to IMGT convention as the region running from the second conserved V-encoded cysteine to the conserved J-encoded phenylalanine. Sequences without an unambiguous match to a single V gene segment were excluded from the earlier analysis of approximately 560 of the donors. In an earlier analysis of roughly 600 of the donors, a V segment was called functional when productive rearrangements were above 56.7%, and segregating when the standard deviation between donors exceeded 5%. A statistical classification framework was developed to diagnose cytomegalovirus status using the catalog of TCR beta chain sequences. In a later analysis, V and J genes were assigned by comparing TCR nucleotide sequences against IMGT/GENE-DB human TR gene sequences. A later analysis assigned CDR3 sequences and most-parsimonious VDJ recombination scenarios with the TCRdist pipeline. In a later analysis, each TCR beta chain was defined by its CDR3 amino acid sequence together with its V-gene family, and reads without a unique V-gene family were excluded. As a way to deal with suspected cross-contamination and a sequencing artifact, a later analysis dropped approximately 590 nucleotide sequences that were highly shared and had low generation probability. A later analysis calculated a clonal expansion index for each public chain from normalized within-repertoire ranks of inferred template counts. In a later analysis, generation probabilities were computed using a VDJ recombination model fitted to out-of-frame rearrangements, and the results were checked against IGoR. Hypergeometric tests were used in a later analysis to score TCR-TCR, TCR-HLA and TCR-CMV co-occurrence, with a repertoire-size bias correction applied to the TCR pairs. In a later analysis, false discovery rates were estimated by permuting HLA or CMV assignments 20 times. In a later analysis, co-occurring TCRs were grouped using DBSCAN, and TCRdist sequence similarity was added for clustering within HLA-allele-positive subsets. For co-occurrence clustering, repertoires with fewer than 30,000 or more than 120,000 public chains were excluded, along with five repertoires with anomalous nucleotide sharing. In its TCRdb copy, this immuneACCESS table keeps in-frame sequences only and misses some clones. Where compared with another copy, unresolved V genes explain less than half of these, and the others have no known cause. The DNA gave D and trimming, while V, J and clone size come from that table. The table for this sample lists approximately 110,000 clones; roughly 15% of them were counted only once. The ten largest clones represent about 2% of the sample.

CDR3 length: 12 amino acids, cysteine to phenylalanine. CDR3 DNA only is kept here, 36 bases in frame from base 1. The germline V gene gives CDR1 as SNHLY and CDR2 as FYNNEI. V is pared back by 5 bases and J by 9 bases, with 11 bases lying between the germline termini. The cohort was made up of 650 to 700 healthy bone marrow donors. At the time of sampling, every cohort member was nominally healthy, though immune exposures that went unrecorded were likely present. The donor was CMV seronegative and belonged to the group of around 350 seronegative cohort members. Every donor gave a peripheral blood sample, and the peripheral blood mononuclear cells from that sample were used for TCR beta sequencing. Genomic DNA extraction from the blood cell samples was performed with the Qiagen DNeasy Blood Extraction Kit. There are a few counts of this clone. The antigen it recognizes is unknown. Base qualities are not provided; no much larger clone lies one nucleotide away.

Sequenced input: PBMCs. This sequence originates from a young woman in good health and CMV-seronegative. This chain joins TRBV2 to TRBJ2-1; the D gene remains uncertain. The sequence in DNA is TGTGCCAGCAGTTACCACATCATTGAGCAGTTCTTC. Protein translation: CASSYHIIEQFF.